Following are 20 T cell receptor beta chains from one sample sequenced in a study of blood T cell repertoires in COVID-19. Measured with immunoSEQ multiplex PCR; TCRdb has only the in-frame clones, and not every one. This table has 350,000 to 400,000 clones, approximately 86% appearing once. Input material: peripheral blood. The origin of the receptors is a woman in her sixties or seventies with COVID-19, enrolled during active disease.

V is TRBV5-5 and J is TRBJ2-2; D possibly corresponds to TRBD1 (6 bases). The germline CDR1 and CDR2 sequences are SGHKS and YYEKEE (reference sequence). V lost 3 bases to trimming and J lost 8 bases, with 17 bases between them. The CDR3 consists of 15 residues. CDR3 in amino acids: CASSSLNRAAGELFF. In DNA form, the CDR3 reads TGTGCCAGCAGCTCCCTAAACAGGGCGGCTGGGGAGCTGTTTTTT.

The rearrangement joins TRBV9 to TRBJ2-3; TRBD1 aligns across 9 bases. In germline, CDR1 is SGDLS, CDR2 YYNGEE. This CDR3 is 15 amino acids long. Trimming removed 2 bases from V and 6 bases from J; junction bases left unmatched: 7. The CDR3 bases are TGTGCCAGCAGCGTCTCCGGGACAGGGCTGGATACGCAGTATTTT. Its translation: CASSVSGTGLDTQYF.

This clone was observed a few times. The CDR3 is CASSHLREAAPYGYTF. CDR3 DNA sequence: TGTGCCAGCAGCCACCTACGAGAGGCCGCGCCGTATGGCTACACCTTC. The V and J genes are TRBV4-2 and TRBJ1-2; unclear D gene. This CDR3 region has 16 residues. The V and J ends lost 3 bases and 5 bases respectively, with 19 bases between them. Germline V gene lookup returns CDR1 LGHNA and CDR2 YNFKEQ.

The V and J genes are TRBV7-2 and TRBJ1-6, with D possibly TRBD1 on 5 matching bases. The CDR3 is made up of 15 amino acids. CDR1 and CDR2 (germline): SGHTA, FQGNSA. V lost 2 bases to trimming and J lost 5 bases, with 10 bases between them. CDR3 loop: CASSLNTGHNSPLHF. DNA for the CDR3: TGTGCCAGCAGCTTAAATACAGGACATAATTCACCCCTCCACTTT.

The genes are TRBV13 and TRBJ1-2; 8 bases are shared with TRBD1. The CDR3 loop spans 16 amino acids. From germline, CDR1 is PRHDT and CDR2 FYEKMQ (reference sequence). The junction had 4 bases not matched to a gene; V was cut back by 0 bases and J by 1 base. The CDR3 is CASSLGLGQGNYGYTF. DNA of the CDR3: TGTGCCAGCAGCTTAGGCCTCGGACAGGGTAACTATGGCTACACCTTC.

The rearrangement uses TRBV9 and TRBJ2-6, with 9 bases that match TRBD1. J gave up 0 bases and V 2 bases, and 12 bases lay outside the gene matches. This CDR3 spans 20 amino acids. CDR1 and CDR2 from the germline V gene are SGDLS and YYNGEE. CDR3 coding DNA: TGTGCCAGCAGCGTCCGACTGGGACAGGGTCCCCTCTCTGGGGCCAACGTCCTGACTTTC. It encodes CASSVRLGQGPLSGANVLTF.

CDR3 in DNA: TGTGCCAGCAGCTCTTCCCCAGGGATCGGCTACACCTTC. Amino acids: CASSSSPGIGYTF. The rearrangement uses TRBV7-2 and TRBJ1-2; possibly TRBD1 for D (5 bases). Germline V gene lookup returns CDR1 SGHTA and CDR2 FQGNSA. V lost 4 bases and J lost 8, with 14 bases in between. CDR3 length: 13 residues.

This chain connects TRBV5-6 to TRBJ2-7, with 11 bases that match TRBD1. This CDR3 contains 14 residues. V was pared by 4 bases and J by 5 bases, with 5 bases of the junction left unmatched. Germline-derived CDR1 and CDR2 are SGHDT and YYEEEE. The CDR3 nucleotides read TGTGCCAGCAGCCCTAGGACAGGGGGCAACGAGCAGTACTTC. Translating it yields CASSPRTGGNEQYF.

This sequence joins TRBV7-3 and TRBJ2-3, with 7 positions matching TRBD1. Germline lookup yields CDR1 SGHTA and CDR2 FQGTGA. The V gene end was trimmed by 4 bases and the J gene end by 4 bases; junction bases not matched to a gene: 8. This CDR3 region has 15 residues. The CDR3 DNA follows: TGTGCCAGCAGCTCACACGGGACAGTAGCAGATACGCAGTATTTT. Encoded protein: CASSSHGTVADTQYF.

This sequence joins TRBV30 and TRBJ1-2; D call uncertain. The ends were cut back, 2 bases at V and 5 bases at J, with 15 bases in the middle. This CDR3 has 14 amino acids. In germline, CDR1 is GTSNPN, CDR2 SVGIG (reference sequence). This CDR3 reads CAWSRVSRGYGYTF. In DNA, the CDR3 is TGTGCCTGGAGTAGGGTCTCACGGGGATATGGCTACACCTTC.

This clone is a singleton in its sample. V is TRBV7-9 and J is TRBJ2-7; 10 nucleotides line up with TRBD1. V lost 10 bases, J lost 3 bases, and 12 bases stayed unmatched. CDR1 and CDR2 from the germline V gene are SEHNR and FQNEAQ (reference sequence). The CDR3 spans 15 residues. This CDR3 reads CATDTPGQGYYEQYF. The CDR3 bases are TGTGCCACCGATACTCCGGGACAGGGGTACTACGAGCAGTACTTC.

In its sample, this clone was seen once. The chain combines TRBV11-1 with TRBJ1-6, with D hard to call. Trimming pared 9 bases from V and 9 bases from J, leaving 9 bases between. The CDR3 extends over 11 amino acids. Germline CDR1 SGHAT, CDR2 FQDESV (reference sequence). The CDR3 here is CASGQASPLHF. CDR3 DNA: TGTGCCAGTGGGCAGGCTTCACCCCTCCACTTT.

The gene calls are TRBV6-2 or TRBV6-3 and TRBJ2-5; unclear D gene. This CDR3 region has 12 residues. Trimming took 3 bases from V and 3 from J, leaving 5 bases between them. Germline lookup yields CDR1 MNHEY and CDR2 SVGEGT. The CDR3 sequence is CASSYFKETQYF. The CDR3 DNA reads TGTGCCAGCAGTTATTTCAAAGAGACCCAGTACTTC.

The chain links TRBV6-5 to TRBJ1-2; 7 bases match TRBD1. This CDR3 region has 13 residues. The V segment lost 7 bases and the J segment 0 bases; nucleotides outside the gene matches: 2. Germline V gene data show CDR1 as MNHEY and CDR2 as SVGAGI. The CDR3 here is CASIGTANYGYTF. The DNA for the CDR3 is TGTGCCAGCATCGGGACAGCTAACTATGGCTACACCTTC.

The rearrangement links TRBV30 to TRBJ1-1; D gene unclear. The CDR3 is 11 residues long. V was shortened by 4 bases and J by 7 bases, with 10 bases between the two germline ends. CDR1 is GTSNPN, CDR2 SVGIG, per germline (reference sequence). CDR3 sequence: CAWIRAREAFF. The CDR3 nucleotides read TGTGCCTGGATACGCGCGCGTGAAGCTTTCTTT.

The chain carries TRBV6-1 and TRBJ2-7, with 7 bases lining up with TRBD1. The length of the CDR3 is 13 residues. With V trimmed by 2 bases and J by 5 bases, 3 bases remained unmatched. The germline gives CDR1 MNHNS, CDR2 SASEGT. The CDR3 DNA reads TGTGCCAGCAGTGAACAGGGGGTAGACGAGCAGTACTTC. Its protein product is CASSEQGVDEQYF.

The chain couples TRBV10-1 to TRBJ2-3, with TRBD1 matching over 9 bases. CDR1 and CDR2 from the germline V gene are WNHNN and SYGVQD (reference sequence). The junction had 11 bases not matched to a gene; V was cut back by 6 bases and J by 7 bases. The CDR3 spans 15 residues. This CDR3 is CASSEPGQGSYTQYF. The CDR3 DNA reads TGCGCCAGCAGCGAGCCGGGACAGGGTTCCTATACGCAGTATTTT.

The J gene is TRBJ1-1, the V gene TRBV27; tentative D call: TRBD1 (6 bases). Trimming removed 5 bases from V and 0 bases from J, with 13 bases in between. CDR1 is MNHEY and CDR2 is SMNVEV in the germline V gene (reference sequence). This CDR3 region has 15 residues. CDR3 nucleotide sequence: TGTGCCAGCAGTCTCCAGGGGAAAATGAACACTGAAGCTTTCTTT. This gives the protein CASSLQGKMNTEAFF.

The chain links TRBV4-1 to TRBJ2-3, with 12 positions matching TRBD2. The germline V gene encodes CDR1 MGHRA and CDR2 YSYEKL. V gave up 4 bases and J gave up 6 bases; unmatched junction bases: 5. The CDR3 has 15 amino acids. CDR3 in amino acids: CASSRLAGAGDTQYF. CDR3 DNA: TGCGCCAGCAGCCGACTAGCGGGGGCAGGTGATACGCAGTATTTT.

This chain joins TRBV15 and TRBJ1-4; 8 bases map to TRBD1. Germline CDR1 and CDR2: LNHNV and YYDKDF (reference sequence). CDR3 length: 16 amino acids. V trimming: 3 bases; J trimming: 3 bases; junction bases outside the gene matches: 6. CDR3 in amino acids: CATSRSLTGANEKLFF. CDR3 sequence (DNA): TGTGCCACCAGCAGGAGCCTGACAGGGGCTAATGAAAAACTGTTTTTT.